This entry lists 23 T cell receptor beta chains sequenced from one sample in a study of shared clonotypes between healthy human individuals. Some clones are missing from TCRdb's copy, which holds only in-frame ones; the method was immunoSEQ multiplex PCR. The sample holds over 2 million clones, about 95% seen once. Input material: naive CD4+ T cells sorted from blood. The subset was: CD45RA+ positively selected. These receptors originate from a man aged 18-30 years in good health.

This clone was seen just once. V is TRBV19 and J is TRBJ1-2; possibly TRBD1 for D (5 bases). The CDR3 totals 12 residues. CDR1 LNHDA and CDR2 SQIVND come from the germline V gene (reference sequence). Trimming removed 8 bases at V and 1 base at J, with 8 bases between. CDR3 amino acids: CASDSFNYGYTF. Written as DNA, the CDR3 is TGTGCCAGTGACAGTTTTAACTATGGCTACACCTTC.

The V gene is TRBV6-6, the J gene TRBJ2-7; TRBD1 matches at 12 bases. CDR1 and CDR2 (germline): MNHNY, SVGAGI (reference sequence). V lost 2 bases, J lost 5 bases, and 7 bases stayed unmatched. The CDR3 sequence is 16 residues long. CDR3 DNA: TGTGCCAGCAGTTACCTGGGACAGGGGGCGCGCAACGAGCAGTACTTC. Translation: CASSYLGQGARNEQYF.

This clone came up once. This chain uses TRBV10-3 with TRBJ1-4; D is uncertain. The CDR3 covers 13 residues. Trimming pared 4 bases from V and 5 bases from J, leaving 8 bases between. Germline V gene sequence: CDR1 ENHRY, CDR2 SYGVKD. In DNA, the CDR3 is TGTGCCATCAGTGGCGGCATGAATGAAAAACTGTTTTTT. Encoded protein: CAISGGMNEKLFF.

In its sample, this clone was seen once. J is TRBJ2-5 and V is TRBV28; TRBD2 matches 7 bases. This CDR3 is built from 15 residues. The V gene end was trimmed by 4 bases and the J gene end by 3 bases; junction bases not matched to a gene: 8. Per the germline V gene, CDR1 is MDHEN and CDR2 is SYDVKM. The CDR3 DNA reads TGTGCCAGCAGTTCTAAAGGACTAGGTGAAGAGACCCAGTACTTC. Translated: CASSSKGLGEETQYF.

Notes on this clone: The same CDR3 also results from other DNA sequences found in this sample. This chain links TRBV7-2 with TRBJ2-3; D is possibly TRBD1 or TRBD2 (5 bases each). V was cut by 0 bases and J by 3 bases, with 13 bases left in between. This CDR3 has 16 residues. CDR1 and CDR2 (germline): SGHTA, FQGNSA. The CDR3 protein is CASSLARDRGTDTQYF. CDR3 nucleotide sequence: TGTGCCAGCAGCTTAGCCAGGGACCGCGGAACAGATACGCAGTATTTT. Full variable domain (remainder filled in from reference TRBV7-2 and TRBJ2-3): GAGVSQSPSNKVTEKGKDVELRCDPISGHTALYWYRQSLGQGLEFLIYFQGNSAPDKSGLPSDRFSAERTGGSVSTLTIQRTQQEDSAVYLCASSLARDRGTDTQYFGPGTRLTVL.

The rearrangement uses TRBV5-1 and TRBJ2-7; 11 bases are a match to TRBD2. CDR1 and CDR2 from the germline V gene are SGHRS and YFSETQ. The CDR3 is 16 residues long. J was trimmed by 5 bases and V by 2 bases; bases with no gene match: 9. The CDR3 coding sequence is TGCGCCAGCAGCTTATCCGGTCCTAGCGGGGGGAACGAGCAGTACTTC. Translating it yields CASSLSGPSGGNEQYF.

The table lists this clone with a count of one. The chain is built from TRBV6-1 and TRBJ2-2; the D gene is possibly TRBD1 (6 bases). The CDR3 has 15 residues. Trimming took off 0 bases at V and 7 bases at J, with 12 bases between the two ends. CDR1 is MNHNS and CDR2 is SASEGT in the germline V gene. The CDR3 region has the DNA TGTGCCAGCAGTGAAGCGGTCAGGGGTGTCGGGGAGCTGTTTTTT. Translated, it gives CASSEAVRGVGELFF.

This chain links TRBV10-3 with TRBJ2-7; D is uncertain. The V gene lost 3 bases and the J gene lost 1 base, with 10 bases spanning the gap. This CDR3 contains 14 residues. Germline V gives CDR1 ENHRY, CDR2 SYGVKD. Here the CDR3 DNA reads TGTGCCATCAGTGATGCCAAACATTCCTACGAGCAGTACTTC. It translates to CAISDAKHSYEQYF.

The chain recombines TRBV5-4 with TRBJ1-1, with a weak D call TRBD1 (5 bases). The CDR3 loop spans 13 amino acids. The germline V and J ends were trimmed by 1 base and 4 bases, with 8 bases remaining between them. Germline V gene data show CDR1 as SGHNT and CDR2 as YYREEE (reference sequence). The CDR3 spells CASSLSGGTEAFF. CDR3 DNA sequence: TGTGCCAGCAGCTTGTCTGGGGGCACTGAAGCTTTCTTT.

V usage is TRBV9 and J usage is TRBJ2-2; 8 bases fit TRBD2. The ends lost 4 bases at V and 5 bases at J; junction bases unmatched: 4. The CDR3 sequence is 14 residues long. The germline CDR1 and CDR2 sequences are SGDLS and YYNGEE. The CDR3 DNA is TGTGCCAGCAGCCCCCGACTAGCGACCGGGGAGCTGTTTTTT. Amino acid sequence: CASSPRLATGELFF.

This chain uses TRBV5-6 with TRBJ2-7, with D perhaps TRBD1 (5 bases). Germline V gene data show CDR1 as SGHDT and CDR2 as YYEEEE. The CDR3 covers 12 residues. Trimming took 0 bases from V and 6 from J, leaving 7 bases between them. CDR3 region: CASSLEGAEQYF. The DNA of the CDR3 is TGTGCCAGCAGCTTGGAAGGGGCCGAGCAGTACTTC.

This clone was detected only once. The sample holds other DNA sequences that translate to the same CDR3. V usage is TRBV18 and J usage is TRBJ2-7; D not resolved. Germline V lookup: CDR1 KGHSH, CDR2 LQKENI. Trimming shortened V by 0 bases and J by 0 bases, and 3 bases separated the two germline ends. The CDR3 length is 13 residues. The CDR3 region has the DNA TGTGCCAGCTCACCACCAAGCTCCTACGAGCAGTACTTC. This gives the protein CASSPPSSYEQYF.

The V call is TRBV11-2, the J call TRBJ2-7; D is possibly TRBD1 (5 bases). CDR1 and CDR2 (germline): SGHAT, FQNNGV. This CDR3 comprises 14 residues. V lost 5 bases, J lost 6 bases, and 17 bases lay in between. CDR3 region: CASSPQNQGREQYF. The CDR3 nucleotides read TGTGCCAGCAGCCCCCAAAACCAGGGCCGCGAGCAGTACTTC.

The V gene is TRBV9, the J gene TRBJ2-1, with D perhaps matching TRBD2 (7 bases). CDR1 and CDR2 (germline): SGDLS, YYNGEE. V was cut by 3 bases and J by 0 bases, with 16 bases left in between. The CDR3 has 17 residues. The CDR3, as DNA: TGTGCCAGCAGCGCCCCCCGAAGGGGGGGCTCCTACAATGAGCAGTTCTTC. This sequence encodes CASSAPRRGGSYNEQFF.

V is TRBV10-3 and J is TRBJ1-6, with 7 positions matching TRBD1. The junction had 9 bases not matched to a gene; V was cut back by 2 bases and J by 8 bases. Germline V lookup: CDR1 ENHRY, CDR2 SYGVKD. The CDR3 is 16 amino acids. CDR3 loop: CAISEQMTGTYSPLHF. The CDR3 DNA sequence: TGTGCCATCAGTGAGCAAATGACAGGGACCTATTCACCCCTCCACTTT.

This clone came up once. V is TRBV2 and J is TRBJ2-2; tentatively, D is TRBD1 or TRBD2 (5 bases each). There are 19 residues in the CDR3. Looked up from germline, CDR1 is SNHLY and CDR2 is FYNNEI. Trimming removed 1 base from V and 0 bases from J, with 18 bases in between. The CDR3 is CASSEGGIWTPANTGELFF. In DNA, the CDR3 is TGTGCCAGCAGTGAAGGGGGGATCTGGACTCCCGCGAACACCGGGGAGCTGTTTTTT.

The chain links TRBV5-4 to TRBJ2-5; 12 nucleotides line up with TRBD2. The germline CDR1 and CDR2 sequences are SGHNT and YYREEE (reference sequence). This CDR3 is built from 15 residues. J lost 6 bases, V lost 4 bases, and 7 bases had no gene match. CDR3 DNA: TGTGCCAGCAGCCCCTCTAGCGGGGGGGGGAAGACCCAGTACTTC. Translating gives CASSPSSGGGKTQYF.

This clone showed up many times. The chain carries TRBV25-1 and TRBJ1-2, with D perhaps matching TRBD1 (5 bases). Germline V lookup: CDR1 MGHDK, CDR2 SYGVNS. The CDR3 contains 14 residues. Trimming took off 2 bases at V and 4 bases at J, with 11 bases between the two ends. The CDR3 protein is CASSEGQGGYGYTF. The CDR3, as DNA: TGTGCCAGCAGTGAAGGTCAGGGAGGCTATGGCTACACCTTC.

The chain employs TRBV11-2 and TRBJ2-5; D not resolved. V was clipped by 0 bases and J by 10 bases, with 9 bases between them. CDR1 SGHAT and CDR2 FQNNGV come from the germline V gene. The CDR3 extends over 12 amino acids. CDR3 in DNA: TGTGCCAGCAGCTTAGATTTCAGCAACCAGTACTTC. This encodes CASSLDFSNQYF.

This chain links TRBV6-5 with TRBJ2-3; TRBD2 matches 9 bases. With 6 bases clipped from V and 7 bases from J, the junction kept 11 bases outside the gene matches. CDR3 length: 15 residues. From germline, CDR1 is MNHEY and CDR2 SVGAGI. As DNA, the CDR3 is TGTGCCAGCAGCTCGCTAGCGGGAAGGTCCTATACGCAGTATTTT. Translation: CASSSLAGRSYTQYF.

The V and J genes are TRBV4-3 and TRBJ2-1; 9 bases map to TRBD1. After removal of 2 bases from V and 6 bases from J, the junction contained 8 bases not matched to a gene. Germline loops: CDR1 LGHNA, CDR2 YSLEER. The CDR3 consists of 16 residues. In DNA, the CDR3 is TGCGCCAGCAGCCAATTCAACAGGGGGCACCCCAATGAGCAGTTCTTC. Translated: CASSQFNRGHPNEQFF.

The chain couples TRBV28 to TRBJ1-1; no clear D gene. From germline, CDR1 is MDHEN and CDR2 SYDVKM. V shed 8 bases and J shed 0 bases, with 7 bases lying between them. The CDR3 spans 12 residues. Here the CDR3 DNA reads TGTGCCAGCGTAAAACTGAACACTGAAGCTTTCTTT. Residues: CASVKLNTEAFF.

The V and J genes are TRBV5-1 and TRBJ2-7, with a possible D match to TRBD1 (6 bases). Germline V gene lookup returns CDR1 SGHRS and CDR2 YFSETQ. The CDR3 has 13 amino acids. V was shortened by 6 bases and J by 0 bases, with 10 bases between the two germline ends. Here the CDR3 reads CASNGDNSYEQYF. In nucleotides, the CDR3 is TGCGCCAGCAACGGGGACAACTCCTACGAGCAGTACTTC.